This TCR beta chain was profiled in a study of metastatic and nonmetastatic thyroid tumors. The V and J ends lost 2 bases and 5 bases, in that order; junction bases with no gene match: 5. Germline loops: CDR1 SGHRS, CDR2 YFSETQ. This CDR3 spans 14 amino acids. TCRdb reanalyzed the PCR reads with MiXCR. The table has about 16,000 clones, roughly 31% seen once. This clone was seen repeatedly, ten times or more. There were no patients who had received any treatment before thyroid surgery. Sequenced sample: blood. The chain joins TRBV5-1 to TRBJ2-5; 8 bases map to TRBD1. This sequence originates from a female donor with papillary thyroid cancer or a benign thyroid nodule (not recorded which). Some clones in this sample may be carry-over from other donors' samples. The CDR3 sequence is CASSFTGGTETQYF. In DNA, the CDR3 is TGCGCCAGCAGCTTCACAGGGGGTACGGAGACCCAGTACTTC. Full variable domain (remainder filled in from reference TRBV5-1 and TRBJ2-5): KAGVTQTPRYLIKTRGQQVTLSCSPISGHRSVSWYQQTPGQGLQFLFEYFSETQRNKGNFPGRFSGRQFSNSRSEMNVSTLELGDSALYLCASSFTGGTETQYFGPGTRLLVL.